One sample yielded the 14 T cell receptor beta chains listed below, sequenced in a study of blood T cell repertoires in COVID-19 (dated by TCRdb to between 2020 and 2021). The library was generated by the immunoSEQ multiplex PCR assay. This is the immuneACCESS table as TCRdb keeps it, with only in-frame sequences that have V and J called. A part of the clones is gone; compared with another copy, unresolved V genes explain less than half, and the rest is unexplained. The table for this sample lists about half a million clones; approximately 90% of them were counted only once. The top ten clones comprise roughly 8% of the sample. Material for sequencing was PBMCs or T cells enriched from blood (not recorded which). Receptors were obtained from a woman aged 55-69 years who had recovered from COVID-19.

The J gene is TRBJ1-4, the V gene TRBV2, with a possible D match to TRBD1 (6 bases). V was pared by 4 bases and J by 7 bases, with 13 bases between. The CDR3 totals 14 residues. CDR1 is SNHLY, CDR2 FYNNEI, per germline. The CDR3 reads CASSVNREGEKLFF. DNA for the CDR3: TGTGCCAGCAGTGTCAACAGGGAAGGTGAAAAACTGTTTTTT.

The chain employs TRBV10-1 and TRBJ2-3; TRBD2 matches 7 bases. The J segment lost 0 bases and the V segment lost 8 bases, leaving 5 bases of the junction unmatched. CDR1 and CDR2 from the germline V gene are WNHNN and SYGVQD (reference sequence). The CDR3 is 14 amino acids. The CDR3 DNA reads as TGCGCCAGCGGCCCCGGGGGGAGCACAGATACGCAGTATTTT. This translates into CASGPGGSTDTQYF.

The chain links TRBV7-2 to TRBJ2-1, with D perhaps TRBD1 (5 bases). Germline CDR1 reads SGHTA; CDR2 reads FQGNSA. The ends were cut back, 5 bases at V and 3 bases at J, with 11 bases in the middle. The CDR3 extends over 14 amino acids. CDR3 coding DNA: TGTGCCAGCAGCCCCCGGACACACTACAATGAGCAGTTCTTC. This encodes CASSPRTHYNEQFF.

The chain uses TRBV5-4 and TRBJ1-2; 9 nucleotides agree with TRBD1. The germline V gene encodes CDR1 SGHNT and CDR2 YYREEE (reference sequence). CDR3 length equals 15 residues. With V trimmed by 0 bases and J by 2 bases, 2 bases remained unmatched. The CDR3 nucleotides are TGTGCCAGCAGCTTGGCACAGGGGGCGAACTATGGCTACACCTTC. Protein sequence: CASSLAQGANYGYTF.

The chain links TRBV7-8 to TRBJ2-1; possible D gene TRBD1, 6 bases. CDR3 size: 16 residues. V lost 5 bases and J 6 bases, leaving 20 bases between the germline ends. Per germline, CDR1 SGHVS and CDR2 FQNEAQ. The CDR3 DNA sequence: TGTGCCAGCAGCCCCAACCTATCCGGGACACTCAATGAGCAGTTCTTC. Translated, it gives CASSPNLSGTLNEQFF.

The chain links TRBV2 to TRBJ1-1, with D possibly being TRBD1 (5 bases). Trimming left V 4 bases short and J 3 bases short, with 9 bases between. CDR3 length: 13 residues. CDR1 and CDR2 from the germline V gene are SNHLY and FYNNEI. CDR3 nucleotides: TGTGCCAGCAGTGTGCAGGGCGACACTGAAGCTTTCTTT. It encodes CASSVQGDTEAFF.

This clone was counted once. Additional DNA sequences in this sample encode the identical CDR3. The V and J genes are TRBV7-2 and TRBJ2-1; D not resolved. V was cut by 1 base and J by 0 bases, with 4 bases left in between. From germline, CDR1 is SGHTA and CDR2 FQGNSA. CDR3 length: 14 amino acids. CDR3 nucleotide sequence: TGTGCCAGCAGCTTAGTGGCCTCCTACAATGAGCAGTTCTTC. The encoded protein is CASSLVASYNEQFF.

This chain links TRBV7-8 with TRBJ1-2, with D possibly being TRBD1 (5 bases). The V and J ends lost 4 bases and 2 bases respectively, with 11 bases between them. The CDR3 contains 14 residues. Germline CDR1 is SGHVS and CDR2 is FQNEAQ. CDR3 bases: TGTGCCAGCAGCTCGTCAGGGTCCAACTATGGCTACACCTTC. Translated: CASSSSGSNYGYTF.

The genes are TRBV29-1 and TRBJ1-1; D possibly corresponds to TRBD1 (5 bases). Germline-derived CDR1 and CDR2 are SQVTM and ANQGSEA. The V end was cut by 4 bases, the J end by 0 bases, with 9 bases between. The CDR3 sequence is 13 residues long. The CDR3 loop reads CSVGQGLNTEAFF. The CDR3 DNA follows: TGCAGCGTTGGTCAGGGATTGAACACTGAAGCTTTCTTT. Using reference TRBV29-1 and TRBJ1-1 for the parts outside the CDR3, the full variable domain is SAVISQKPSRDICQRGTSLTIQCQVDSQVTMMFWYRQQPGQSLTLIATANQGSEATYESGFVIDKFPISRPNLTFSTLTVSNMSPEDSSIYLCSVGQGLNTEAFFGQGTRLTVV.

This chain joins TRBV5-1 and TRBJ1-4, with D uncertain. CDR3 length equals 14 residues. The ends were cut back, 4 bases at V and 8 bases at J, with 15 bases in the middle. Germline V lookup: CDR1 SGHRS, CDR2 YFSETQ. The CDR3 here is CASSRGPTGEKLFF. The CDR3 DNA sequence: TGCGCCAGCAGCCGCGGACCAACGGGGGAAAAACTGTTTTTT.

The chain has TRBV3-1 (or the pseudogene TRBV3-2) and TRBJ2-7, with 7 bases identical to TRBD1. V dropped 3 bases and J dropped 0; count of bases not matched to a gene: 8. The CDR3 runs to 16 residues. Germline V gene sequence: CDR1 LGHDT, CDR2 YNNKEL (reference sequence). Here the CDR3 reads CASSHPPGQISYEQYV. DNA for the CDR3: TGTGCCAGCAGCCATCCACCGGGACAGATCTCCTACGAGCAGTACGTC.

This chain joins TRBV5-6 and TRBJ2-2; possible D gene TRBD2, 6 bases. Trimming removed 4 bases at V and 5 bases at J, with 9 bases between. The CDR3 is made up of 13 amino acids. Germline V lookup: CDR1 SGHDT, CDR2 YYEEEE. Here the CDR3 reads CASSLGLTGELFF. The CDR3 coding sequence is TGTGCCAGCAGCCTGGGACTTACCGGGGAGCTGTTTTTT.

The CDR3 bases are TGTGCCAGCAGTTACGACAGGGGTCCCTATGGCTACACCTTC. It encodes CASSYDRGPYGYTF. The gene calls are TRBV6-5 and TRBJ1-2, with TRBD1 matching 8 bases. V trimming: 2 bases; J trimming: 4 bases; junction bases outside the gene matches: 3. CDR3 size: 14 residues. In germline, CDR1 is MNHEY, CDR2 SVGAGI.

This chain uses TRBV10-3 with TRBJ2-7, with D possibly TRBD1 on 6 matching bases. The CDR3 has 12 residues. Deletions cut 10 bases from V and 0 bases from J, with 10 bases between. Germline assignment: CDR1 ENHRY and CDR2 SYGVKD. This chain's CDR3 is CATGQSSYEQYF. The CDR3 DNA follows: TGTGCCACCGGACAGAGCTCCTACGAGCAGTACTTC.